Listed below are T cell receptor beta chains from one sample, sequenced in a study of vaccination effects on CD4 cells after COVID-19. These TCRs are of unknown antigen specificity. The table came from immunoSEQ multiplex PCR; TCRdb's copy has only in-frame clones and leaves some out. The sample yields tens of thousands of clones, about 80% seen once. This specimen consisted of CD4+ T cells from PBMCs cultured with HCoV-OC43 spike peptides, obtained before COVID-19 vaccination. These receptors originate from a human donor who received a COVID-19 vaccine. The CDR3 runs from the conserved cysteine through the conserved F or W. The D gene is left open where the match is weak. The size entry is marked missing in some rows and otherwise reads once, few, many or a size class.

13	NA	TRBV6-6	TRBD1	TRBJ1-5	CATLDRFNQPQHF	TGTGCCACTTTGGACAGGTTCAATCAGCCCCAGCATTTT
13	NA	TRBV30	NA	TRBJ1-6	CAWRRQDHSPLHF	TGTGCCTGGAGACGGCAGGACCATTCACCCCTCCACTTT
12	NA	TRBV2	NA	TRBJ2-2	CASSEYTGELFF	TGTGCCAGCAGTGAATACACCGGGGAGCTGTTTTTT
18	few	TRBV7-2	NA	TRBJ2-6	CASSLWWLRSSGANVLTF	TGTGCCAGCAGCTTATGGTGGCTCAGGAGCTCTGGGGCCAACGTCCTGACTTTC
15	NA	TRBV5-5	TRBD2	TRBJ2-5	CASSLNGLATETQYF	TGTGCCAGCAGCCTAAACGGACTAGCGACAGAGACCCAGTACTTC
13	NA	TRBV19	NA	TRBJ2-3	CASKGRGTDTQYF	TGTGCCAGTAAGGGCAGGGGTACAGATACGCAGTATTTT
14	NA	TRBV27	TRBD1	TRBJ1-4	CASRQAGGGEKLFF	TGTGCCAGCAGGCAAGCAGGGGGTGGAGAAAAACTGTTTTTT
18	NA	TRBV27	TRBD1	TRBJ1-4	CASYGSARGPRKIEKLFF	TGTGCCAGCTACGGAAGTGCCAGGGGGCCCCGGAAGATTGAAAAACTGTTTTTT
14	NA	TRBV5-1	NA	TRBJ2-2	CASNQGLNTGELFF	TGCGCCAGCAACCAGGGATTGAACACCGGGGAGCTGTTTTTT
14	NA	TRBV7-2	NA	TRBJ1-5	CASSLASGNQPQHF	TGTGCCAGCAGCTTAGCCTCAGGCAATCAGCCCCAGCATTTT
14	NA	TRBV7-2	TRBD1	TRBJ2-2	CASSAGTGTGELFF	TGTGCCAGCAGCGCCGGGACAGGAACCGGGGAGCTGTTTTTT
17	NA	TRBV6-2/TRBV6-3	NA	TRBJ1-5	CASSYGGTPNSNQPQHF	TGTGCCAGCAGTTACGGCGGGACACCAAATAGCAATCAGCCCCAGCATTTT
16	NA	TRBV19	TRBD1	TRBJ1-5	CASTPPPGQGVQPQHF	TGTGCCAGTACTCCTCCCCCGGGACAGGGGGTTCAGCCCCAGCATTTT
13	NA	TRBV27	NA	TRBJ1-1	CASSRGRGAEAFF	TGTGCCAGCAGCCGCGGGCGGGGGGCTGAAGCTTTCTTT
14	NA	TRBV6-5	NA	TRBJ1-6	CASTWARNNSPLHF	TGTGCCAGCACCTGGGCACGGAATAATTCACCCCTCCACTTT
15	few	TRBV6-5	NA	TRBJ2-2	CASSYSLVGTGELFF	TGTGCCAGCAGTTACTCCCTAGTAGGGACCGGGGAGCTGTTTTTT
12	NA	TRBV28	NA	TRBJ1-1	CASSFLLGRAFF	TGTGCCAGCAGTTTTTTGCTGGGGCGGGCTTTCTTT
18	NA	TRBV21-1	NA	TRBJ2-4	CASSGPFGQRLAKNIQYF	TGTGCCAGCAGCGGACCGTTCGGACAGAGACTAGCCAAAAACATTCAGTACTTC
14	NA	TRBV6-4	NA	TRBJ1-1	CASSEGRLNTEAFF	TGTGCCAGCAGTGAAGGAAGACTGAACACTGAAGCTTTCTTT
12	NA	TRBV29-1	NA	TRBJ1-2	CSVAQGTRGYTF	TGCAGCGTTGCACAGGGTACTCGCGGCTACACCTTC
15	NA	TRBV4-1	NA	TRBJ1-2	CASSQGSHPNYGYTF	TGCGCCAGCAGCCAAGGTTCCCACCCCAACTATGGCTACACCTTC
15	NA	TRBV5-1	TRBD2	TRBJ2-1	CASSLTGTSVDEQFF	TGCGCCAGCAGCCTAACCGGGACTAGCGTGGATGAGCAGTTCTTC
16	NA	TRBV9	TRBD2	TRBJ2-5	CASSVAGRGGGETQYF	TGTGCCAGCAGCGTAGCTGGTCGGGGGGGCGGGGAGACCCAGTACTTC
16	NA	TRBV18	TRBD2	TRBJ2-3	CASSPYSGGSTDTQYF	TGTGCCAGCTCACCTTATAGCGGGGGGAGCACAGATACGCAGTATTTT
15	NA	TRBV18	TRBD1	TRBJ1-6	CASSPDRPYNSPLHF	TGTGCCAGCTCACCGGACAGGCCCTATAATTCACCCCTCCACTTT
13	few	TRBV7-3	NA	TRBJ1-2	CASSPGQGLGYTF	TGTGCCAGCAGCCCAGGCCAAGGACTCGGCTACACCTTC
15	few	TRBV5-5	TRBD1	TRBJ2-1	CASSSYRGIIYEQFF	TGTGCCAGCAGCTCCTACAGGGGAATTATCTATGAGCAGTTCTTC
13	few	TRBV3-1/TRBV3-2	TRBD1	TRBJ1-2	CASTPGGNRGYTF	TGTGCCAGCACCCCAGGGGGAAATCGGGGCTACACCTTC
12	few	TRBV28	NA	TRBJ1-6	CASSLSTSPLHF	TGTGCCAGCAGTTTATCCACTTCACCCCTCCACTTT
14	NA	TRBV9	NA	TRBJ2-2	CASSVMGSTGELFF	TGTGCCAGCAGCGTGATGGGGAGCACCGGGGAGCTGTTTTTT
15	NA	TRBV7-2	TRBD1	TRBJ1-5	CASSLQTGANQPQHF	TGTGCCAGCAGCTTACAAACAGGGGCCAATCAGCCCCAGCATTTT
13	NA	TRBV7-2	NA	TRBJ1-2	CASSVTWDYGYTF	TGTGCCAGCAGCGTGACTTGGGACTATGGCTACACCTTC
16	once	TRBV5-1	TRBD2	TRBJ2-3	CASSSRTSGGTDTQYF	TGCGCCAGCAGCTCCAGGACTAGCGGAGGCACAGATACGCAGTATTTT
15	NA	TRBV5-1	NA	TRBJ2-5	CASSLNRVHQETQYF	TGCGCCAGCAGCTTAAACAGGGTCCACCAAGAGACCCAGTACTTC
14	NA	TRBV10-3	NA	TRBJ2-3	CAIQGSDASDTQYF	TGTGCCATACAGGGTTCGGATGCCTCAGATACGCAGTATTTT
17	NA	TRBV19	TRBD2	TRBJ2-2	CASSWQAGGYNTGELFF	TGTGCCAGTAGTTGGCAAGCGGGGGGCTATAACACCGGGGAGCTGTTTTTT
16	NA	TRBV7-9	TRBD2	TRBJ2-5	CASSPWTSGDAETQYF	TGTGCCAGCAGCCCCTGGACTAGCGGGGACGCGGAGACCCAGTACTTC
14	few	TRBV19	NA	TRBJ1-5	CASSMVWSNQPQHF	TGTGCCAGTAGTATGGTCTGGAGCAATCAGCCCCAGCATTTT
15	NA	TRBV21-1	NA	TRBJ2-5	CASSKGHGQQETQYF	TGTGCCAGCAGCAAAGGACATGGGCAGCAAGAGACCCAGTACTTC
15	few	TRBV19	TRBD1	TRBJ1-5	CASRDRGSSNQPQHF	TGTGCCAGTAGAGACAGGGGGAGTAGCAATCAGCCCCAGCATTTT
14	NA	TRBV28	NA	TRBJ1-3	CASTENFSGNTIYF	TGTGCCAGCACCGAGAATTTCTCTGGAAACACCATATATTTT
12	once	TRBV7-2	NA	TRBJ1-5	CASSLEYQPQHF	TGTGCCAGCAGCTTAGAATATCAGCCCCAGCATTTT
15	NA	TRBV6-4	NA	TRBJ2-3	CASSDSTISTDTQYF	TGTGCCAGCAGTGACTCGACTATCAGCACAGATACGCAGTATTTT
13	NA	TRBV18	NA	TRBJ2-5	CASSERRAETQYF	TGTGCCAGCTCGGAACGAAGGGCGGAGACCCAGTACTTC
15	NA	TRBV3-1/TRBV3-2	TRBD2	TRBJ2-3	CASSLTSERTDTQYF	TGTGCCAGCAGCTTAACTAGCGAGCGCACAGATACGCAGTATTTT
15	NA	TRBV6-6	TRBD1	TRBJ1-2	CASSNGQAPIYGYTF	TGTGCCAGCAGTAATGGACAGGCCCCAATCTATGGCTACACCTTC
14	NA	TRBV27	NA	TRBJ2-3	CASSFRTSTDTQYF	TGTGCCAGCAGTTTTCGGACTAGCACAGATACGCAGTATTTT
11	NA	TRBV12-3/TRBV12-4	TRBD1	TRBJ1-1	CASTRQGRAFF	TGTGCCAGCACGCGACAGGGGCGGGCTTTCTTT
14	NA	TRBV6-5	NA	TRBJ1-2	CASSYGGRMDGYTF	TGTGCCAGCAGTTACGGGGGGCGCATGGATGGCTACACCTTC
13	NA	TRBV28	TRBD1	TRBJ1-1	CASRGQGSTEAFF	TGTGCCAGCCGAGGACAGGGATCGACTGAAGCTTTCTTT
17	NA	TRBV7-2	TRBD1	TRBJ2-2	CASSLQHTTGGSVRVFF	TGTGCCAGCAGCTTACAACACACGACAGGGGGCTCGGTGAGGGTGTTTTTT
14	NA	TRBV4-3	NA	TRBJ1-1	CASSRDVIGTEAFF	TGCGCCAGCAGCCGGGACGTAATTGGAACTGAAGCTTTCTTT
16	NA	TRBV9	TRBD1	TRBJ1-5	CASSSRTGGFSQPQHF	TGTGCCAGCAGCTCCCGGACAGGGGGGTTTAGTCAGCCCCAGCATTTT
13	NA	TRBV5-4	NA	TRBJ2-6	CASMFSGANVLTF	TGTGCCAGCATGTTTTCTGGGGCCAACGTCCTGACTTTC
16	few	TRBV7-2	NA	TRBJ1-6	CASSLDRPINNSPLHF	TGTGCCAGCAGTCTCGACAGGCCGATAAATAATTCACCCCTCCACTTT
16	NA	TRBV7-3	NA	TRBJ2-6	CASSEGRGTGANVLTF	TGTGCCAGCAGTGAGGGGAGGGGGACCGGGGCCAACGTCCTGACTTTC
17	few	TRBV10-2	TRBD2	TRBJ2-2	CASSDFRLAGNTGELFF	TGCGCCAGCAGTGACTTTAGGCTAGCGGGGAACACCGGGGAGCTGTTTTTT
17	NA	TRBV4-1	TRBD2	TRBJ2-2	CASSPTSGGRDTGELFF	TGCGCCAGCAGCCCGACTAGCGGGGGGAGGGACACCGGGGAGCTGTTTTTT
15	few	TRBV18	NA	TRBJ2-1	CASSPAGSSYNEQFF	TGTGCCAGCTCACCGGCGGGGAGCTCCTACAATGAGCAGTTCTTC
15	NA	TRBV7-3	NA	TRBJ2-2	CASSLGLMNTGELFF	TGTGCCAGCAGCTTAGGACTGATGAACACCGGGGAGCTGTTTTTT